This T cell receptor (beta chain) was documented in a study of blood T cell repertoires in COVID-19. Libraries were prepared by immunoSEQ multiplex PCR; TCRdb keeps only in-frame clonotypes and omits some of them. The repertoire holds tens of thousands of clones, over 70% seen once, with 44% in the top ten. This CDR3 has 15 residues. Germline-derived CDR1 and CDR2 are SGHTS and YDEGEE. The V and J ends lost 5 bases and 6 bases respectively, with 18 bases between them. The receptor comes from an elderly woman with active or convalescent COVID-19. The chain recombines TRBV5-8 with TRBJ2-1, with D possibly matching TRBD2 (5 bases). The sequenced material came from peripheral blood. CDR3 residues: CASREIMGSLNEQFF. CDR3 in DNA: TGTGCCAGCAGAGAGATCATGGGGAGCCTCAATGAGCAGTTCTTC.